This TCR beta chain was documented in a study of blood T cell repertoires in COVID-19. CDR3 length: 15 amino acids. CDR1 is SGHRS, CDR2 YFSETQ, per germline. J gave up 1 base and V 4 bases, and 7 bases lay outside the gene matches. Authors' data handling: Estimated nucleated cell counts came from reference gene primer amplification. Profiled with immunoSEQ multiplex PCR; TCRdb holds only in-frame clones, not every one. V, J and clone size derive from that table, while D and trimming were established from the DNA sequence. The table includes over 150,000 clones, less than 85% detected once. This clone was counted a single time.

The sample comprised peripheral blood. V gene TRBV5-1 combines with J gene TRBJ1-1; 7 bases fit TRBD1. This sequence originates from a human donor in a cohort sampled during active COVID-19. CDR3 in DNA: TGCGCCAGCAGCGGAGGGACAGCCCCGAACACTGAAGCTTTCTTT. Translation: CASSGGTAPNTEAFF. Variable domain in full (rest from reference TRBV5-1 and TRBJ1-1): KAGVTQTPRYLIKTRGQQVTLSCSPISGHRSVSWYQQTPGQGLQFLFEYFSETQRNKGNFPGRFSGRQFSNSRSEMNVSTLELGDSALYLCASSGGTAPNTEAFFGQGTRLTVV.